These T cell receptor beta chains were read from a single sample in a study of shared clonotypes between healthy human individuals. TCRdb's table, derived via immunoSEQ multiplex PCR, lists solely in-frame clones and lacks some. This table has roughly 2.4 million clones, nearly 97% appearing once. Material: naive CD4+ T cells sorted from blood. All receptors come from a man between 18 and 29 years old in good health. Each CDR3 is given with its conserved first and last residue. The D gene is left open where the match is weak. Clone size is not always given. Where it is, it says once, few, many or a class for expanded clones.

D	size	V	J	DNA	CDR3
.	.	TRBV5-8	TRBJ2-3	TGTGCCAGCCCTGCAATCCCCGGCTACTACACAGATACGCAGTATTTT	CASPAIPGYYTDTQYF
TRBD1	.	TRBV7-2	TRBJ1-2	TGTGCCAGCAGCTTAAGGGGGCGAAGTGGCTACACCTTC	CASSLRGRSGYTF
.	.	TRBV21-1	TRBJ2-1	TGTGCCAGCAGCAAAATAGCGGGAGATCTAAATGAGCAGTTCTTC	CASSKIAGDLNEQFF
.	.	TRBV6-4	TRBJ1-1	TGTGCCAGCAGCCGACACGGCCAGAACACTGAAGCTTTCTTT	CASSRHGQNTEAFF
.	.	TRBV29-1	TRBJ1-1	TGCAGCGTTGGGGTCCAGTCCATGAACACTGAAGCTTTCTTT	CSVGVQSMNTEAFF
TRBD1	.	TRBV5-4	TRBJ1-5	TGTGCCAGCAGCTTGGTGAGGCAGGGGGAGCAGCCCCAGCATTTT	CASSLVRQGEQPQHF
TRBD1	.	TRBV6-5	TRBJ2-5	TGTGCCAGCAGAAAGACAGGGGCTAAACAAGAGACCCAGTACTTC	CASRKTGAKQETQYF
.	.	TRBV4-1	TRBJ2-3	TGCGCCAGCAGCCAAGTTGGGCAGACCACAGATACGCAGTATTTT	CASSQVGQTTDTQYF
.	.	TRBV7-2	TRBJ1-6	TGTGCCAGCAGCCGAACCGACAAGGGATCCTATAATTCACCCCTCCACTTT	CASSRTDKGSYNSPLHF
TRBD2	.	TRBV19	TRBJ2-7	TGTGCCAGTAGTATTTCCAGCGGGGGGTACGAGCAGTACTTC	CASSISSGGYEQYF
.	.	TRBV9	TRBJ2-2	TGTGCCAGCAGCGTAGGAGACATCGGAACCGGGGAGCTGTTTTTT	CASSVGDIGTGELFF
.	once	TRBV9	TRBJ1-4	TGTGCCAGCAGCGTTGGGGGCCCCAATGAAAAACTGTTTTTT	CASSVGGPNEKLFF
.	.	TRBV5-1	TRBJ1-2	TGCGCCAGCAGCTTGGATGCGGGGGAATATGGCTACACCTTC	CASSLDAGEYGYTF
.	.	TRBV10-3	TRBJ2-4	TGTGCCATCAGTGAACCTAGCAAAAACATTCAGTACTTC	CAISEPSKNIQYF
.	.	TRBV4-3	TRBJ1-2	TGCGCCAGCAGCCAAGAGCACAGGGTCTATGGCTACACCTTC	CASSQEHRVYGYTF
.	.	TRBV13	TRBJ1-1	TGTGCCAGCAGCTTAGGCCCAGCGAACACTGAAGCTTTCTTT	CASSLGPANTEAFF
.	.	TRBV9	TRBJ1-1	TGTGCCAGCAGCGTAGAGGTGGGGTGGAACACTGAAGCTTTCTTT	CASSVEVGWNTEAFF
TRBD2	.	TRBV11-2	TRBJ2-5	TGTGCCAGCAGCTTAGCCACCGGGACTAGAGAGACCCAGTACTTC	CASSLATGTRETQYF
.	.	TRBV7-9	TRBJ2-7	TGTGCCAGCAGCCAAGGCTTTAGCGGCCCCTACGAGCAGTACTTC	CASSQGFSGPYEQYF
TRBD1	.	TRBV6-1	TRBJ2-7	TGTGCCAGCAGTGAACAGGGGGTGTCCTACGAGCAGTACTTC	CASSEQGVSYEQYF
.	few	TRBV18	TRBJ2-5	TGTGCCAGCTCACCCGACCAAGAGACCCAGTACTTC	CASSPDQETQYF
TRBD1	.	TRBV30	TRBJ1-1	TGTGCCTGGACAGGGGGTCTCACTGAAGCTTTCTTT	CAWTGGLTEAFF
TRBD1	.	TRBV5-1	TRBJ1-1	TGCGCCAGCAGCTCCACGACAGGGGCGCTGAACACTGAAGCTTTCTTT	CASSSTTGALNTEAFF
.	.	TRBV18	TRBJ2-7	TGTGCCAGCTCTGGGCTGGGAAGCTACGAGCAGTACTTC	CASSGLGSYEQYF
.	.	TRBV7-8	TRBJ2-5	TGTGCCAGCAGCTTAGTCGAAGGCCCGGAGACCCAGTACTTC	CASSLVEGPETQYF
.	few	TRBV29-1	TRBJ1-6	TGCAGCGTTGGAACGACGGTTAATTCACCCCTCCACTTT	CSVGTTVNSPLHF
TRBD1	.	TRBV19	TRBJ2-7	TGTGCCACCGGACAGGGGATATCCTACGAGCAGTACTTC	CATGQGISYEQYF
TRBD2	.	TRBV2	TRBJ2-1	TGTGCCAGCAGACTAGCGGACACCTACAATGAGCAGTTCTTC	CASRLADTYNEQFF
.	.	TRBV6-1	TRBJ1-5	TGTGCCAGCAGTGAAGCTGCACTGAATCAGCCCCAGCATTTT	CASSEAALNQPQHF
.	.	TRBV18	TRBJ2-1	TGTGCCAGCCAGCGGGACAATGAGCAGTTCTTC	CASQRDNEQFF
.	.	TRBV7-9	TRBJ2-5	TGTGCCAGCAGCTTAGAGAATCCTTGGAGGTCTCAGACCCAGTACTTC	CASSLENPWRSQTQYF
.	.	TRBV7-9	TRBJ1-4	TGTGCCAGCAGCTCCCGCGAACCCCATGAAAAACTGTTTTTT	CASSSREPHEKLFF
.	once	TRBV2	TRBJ2-7	TGTGCCAGCAAGCCCGAGAGCTACGAGCAGTACTTC	CASKPESYEQYF
.	once	TRBV15	TRBJ2-3	TGTGCCACCAGCAGAGTCGTCTCTAACCAAATCACAGATACGCAGTATTTT	CATSRVVSNQITDTQYF
.	.	TRBV11-2	TRBJ2-1	TGTGCCAGCAGCTTAGATCGGGGCAATGAGCAGTTCTTC	CASSLDRGNEQFF
.	.	TRBV7-9	TRBJ1-4	TGTGCCAGCAGCCCGCCCGTCGCCGGAGGTATGGAAAAACTGTTTTTT	CASSPPVAGGMEKLFF
.	once	TRBV11-2	TRBJ2-7	TGTGCCAGCAGCTCGAAGGCAGGGCGAAGTTTCGAGCAGTACTTC	CASSSKAGRSFEQYF
.	few	TRBV6-5	TRBJ1-3	TGTGCCAGCAGTGACTCGGGACCGGGGGGAAACACCATATATTTT	CASSDSGPGGNTIYF
TRBD2	.	TRBV6-1	TRBJ2-3	TGTGCCAGCAGTAGAGCGGGAGGGGACACAGATACGCAGTATTTT	CASSRAGGDTDTQYF
TRBD1	.	TRBV27	TRBJ1-3	TGTGCCAGCAGTAGGACAGGGAGCTCTGGAAACACCATATATTTT	CASSRTGSSGNTIYF
.	.	TRBV29-1	TRBJ1-2	TGCAGCGTTGAAGATGGCGGGGGCGGCTACACCTTC	CSVEDGGGGYTF
TRBD1	.	TRBV19	TRBJ1-5	TGTGCCAGCACAGGGGACCTCAATCAGCCCCAGCATTTT	CASTGDLNQPQHF
TRBD1	.	TRBV18	TRBJ2-5	TGTGCCAGCTCAAGGGACAGGCAAGAGACCCAGTACTTC	CASSRDRQETQYF